This entry describes one TCR beta chain. The sample is drawn from a study of T cell responses to AZD1222 COVID-19 vaccine. Using immunoSEQ multiplex PCR, the repertoire was profiled, and TCRdb retains in-frame clones only, with some absent. Of fewer than 150,000 clones listed, 93% are singletons. Germline V gene sequence: CDR1 SGHAT, CDR2 FQNNGV. Trimming took off 2 bases at V and 3 bases at J, with 5 bases between the two ends. The CDR3 extends over 13 amino acids. The chain employs TRBV11-2 and TRBJ1-5; unclear D gene. The receptor's source is an adult in good health. The material was peripheral blood, obtained on day 0 of AZD1222 vaccination. CDR3 region: CASSLSDNQPQHF. In DNA form, the CDR3 reads TGTGCCAGCAGCTTATCGGACAATCAGCCCCAGCATTTT.